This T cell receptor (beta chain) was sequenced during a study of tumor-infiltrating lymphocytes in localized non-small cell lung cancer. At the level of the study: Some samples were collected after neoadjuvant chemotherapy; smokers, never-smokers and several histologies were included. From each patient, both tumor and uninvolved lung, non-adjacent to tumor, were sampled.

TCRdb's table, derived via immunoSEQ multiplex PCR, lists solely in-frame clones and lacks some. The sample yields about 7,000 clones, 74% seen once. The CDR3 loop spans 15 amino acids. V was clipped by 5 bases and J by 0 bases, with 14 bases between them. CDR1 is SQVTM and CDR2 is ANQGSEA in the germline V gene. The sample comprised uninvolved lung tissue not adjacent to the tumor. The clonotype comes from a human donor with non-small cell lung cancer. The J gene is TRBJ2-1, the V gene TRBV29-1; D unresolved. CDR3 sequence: CSVSDGVSSYNEQFF. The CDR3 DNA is TGCAGCGTTTCCGACGGTGTTAGCTCCTACAATGAGCAGTTCTTC.